The 32 T cell receptor beta chains given below trace back to one sample, sequenced in a study of blood T cell repertoires in COVID-19. Using immunoSEQ multiplex PCR, the repertoire was profiled, and TCRdb retains in-frame clones only, with some absent. The table lists 55,000 to 60,000 clones, over 75% of them singletons. Material for sequencing was peripheral blood. The receptors were sampled from a man between 35 and 55 years old with active COVID-19.

The chain uses TRBV9 and TRBJ2-7; 8 bases are a match to TRBD1. The germline V gene encodes CDR1 SGDLS and CDR2 YYNGEE. With V trimmed by 4 bases and J by 2 bases, 5 bases remained unmatched. The CDR3 is made up of 14 amino acids. The CDR3 sequence: CASSPQGATYEQYF. Here the CDR3 DNA reads TGTGCCAGCAGCCCTCAGGGGGCCACCTACGAGCAGTACTTC.

This clone was observed once. The V and J genes are TRBV3-1 (or the pseudogene TRBV3-2) and TRBJ2-5; TRBD1 might be the D (6 bases). This CDR3 is built from 13 residues. V shed 4 bases and J shed 3 bases, with 9 bases lying between them. CDR1 and CDR2 (germline): LGHDT, YNNKEL (reference sequence). The CDR3 protein is CASSLQGKETQYF. The CDR3 nucleotides are TGTGCCAGCAGCCTACAGGGAAAAGAGACCCAGTACTTC.

This clone was detected only once. V is TRBV6-5 and J is TRBJ1-2; D might be TRBD1 (6 bases). CDR1 and CDR2 (germline): MNHEY, SVGAGI. There are 15 residues in the CDR3. Between the trimmed V and J ends, which lost 6 bases and 4 bases, there was a span of 18 bases. CDR3 nucleotides: TGTGCCAGCAGGGGCCCGGGACATAACGGCTATGGCTACACCTTC. This encodes CASRGPGHNGYGYTF.

This chain joins TRBV27 and TRBJ2-1, with a weak D call TRBD2 (6 bases). Per the germline V gene, CDR1 is MNHEY and CDR2 is SMNVEV (reference sequence). Trimming took 6 bases from V and 1 from J, leaving 16 bases between them. CDR3 length: 16 amino acids. The CDR3 sequence is CASSPWERVSYNEQFF. Here the CDR3 DNA reads TGTGCCAGCAGCCCCTGGGAGCGGGTGTCCTACAATGAGCAGTTCTTC.

The V and J genes are TRBV9 and TRBJ2-5, with TRBD2 matching 7 bases. The V gene's germline CDR1 is SGDLS and CDR2 YYNGEE. This CDR3 spans 13 amino acids. V dropped 0 bases and J dropped 5; count of bases not matched to a gene: 1. The CDR3 spells CASSVDGGETQYF. CDR3 nucleotide sequence: TGTGCCAGCAGCGTAGACGGGGGGGAGACCCAGTACTTC.

The J gene is TRBJ2-7, the V gene TRBV9, with 9 positions matching TRBD2. J gave up 3 bases and V 3 bases, and 4 bases lay outside the gene matches. Germline V gives CDR1 SGDLS, CDR2 YYNGEE. This CDR3 spans 14 amino acids. CDR3 DNA sequence: TGTGCCAGCAGCGGCGGGACTAGCAGCTACGAGCAGTACTTC. Its protein is CASSGGTSSYEQYF.

The rearrangement uses TRBV5-1 and TRBJ2-7; possible D gene TRBD2, 6 bases. Trimming took 0 bases from V and 4 from J, leaving 11 bases between them. CDR1 and CDR2 (germline): SGHRS, YFSETQ. The CDR3 is 14 residues long. CDR3 nucleotides: TGCGCCAGCAGCTTGGCCATCCGGGGGTACGAGCAGTACTTC. This translates into CASSLAIRGYEQYF.

The rearrangement joins TRBV5-1 to TRBJ2-7; 14 bases align to TRBD2. The trim removed 1 base at V and 1 base at J, leaving 16 bases unmatched. The CDR3 runs 21 residues. In germline, CDR1 is SGHRS, CDR2 YFSETQ. The CDR3 spells CASSLYLGTSGRESLSYEQYF. In DNA form, the CDR3 reads TGCGCCAGCAGCTTGTACCTCGGGACTAGCGGGAGAGAGTCTCTGTCCTACGAGCAGTACTTC.

This chain uses TRBV4-1 with TRBJ1-2; D unresolved. The CDR3 length is 14 residues. The V and J ends lost 4 bases and 3 bases respectively, with 12 bases between them. CDR1 is MGHRA, CDR2 YSYEKL, per germline. The CDR3: CASSLRIGDYGYTF. The CDR3 DNA is TGCGCCAGCAGCCTCCGAATCGGGGACTATGGCTACACCTTC.

The CDR3 DNA reads as TGTGCCAGCAGTCTCTCCCCCGGGGGTTACAATGAGCAGTTCTTC. Its protein product is CASSLSPGGYNEQFF. The chain combines TRBV28 with TRBJ2-1; TRBD2 might be the D (6 bases). The CDR3 totals 15 residues. V lost 5 bases, J lost 4 bases, and 15 bases lay in between. CDR1 MDHEN and CDR2 SYDVKM come from the germline V gene.

The count of this clone is one. The gene calls are TRBV28 and TRBJ1-2, with TRBD1 matching 7 bases. Per the germline V gene, CDR1 is MDHEN and CDR2 is SYDVKM. The V and J ends lost 3 bases and 12 bases, in that order; junction bases with no gene match: 13. The CDR3 consists of 14 residues. This CDR3 is CASSFSNGQAPHTF. Here the CDR3 DNA reads TGTGCCAGCAGTTTCAGCAACGGACAGGCTCCACACACCTTC.

The chain couples TRBV10-2 to TRBJ1-5; D gene ambiguous. This CDR3 region has 16 residues. The germline V gene encodes CDR1 WSHSY and CDR2 SAAADI. Trimming pared 0 bases from V and 2 bases from J, leaving 11 bases between. The CDR3 protein is CASSESLRAGNQPQHF. CDR3 bases: TGCGCCAGCAGTGAGTCCTTGAGGGCAGGCAATCAGCCCCAGCATTTT.

The chain joins TRBV12-3 or TRBV12-4 to TRBJ2-1, with a weak D call TRBD2 (5 bases). The CDR3 covers 11 residues. V was shortened by 5 bases and J by 9 bases, with 8 bases between the two germline ends. CDR3 nucleotides: TGTGCCAGCAGTGGAGGCGGTGAGCAGTTCTTC. As protein: CASSGGGEQFF.

This rearrangement joins TRBV19 to TRBJ1-2; D call uncertain. Germline CDR1 LNHDA, CDR2 SQIVND (reference sequence). The CDR3 contains 14 residues. Deletions cut 7 bases from V and 8 bases from J, with 20 bases between. The CDR3 bases are TGTGCCAGTACCGAGGAAGGAACGAGGTTGGGCTACACCTTC. This sequence encodes CASTEEGTRLGYTF.

The chain uses TRBV9 and TRBJ2-1; D might be TRBD1 (5 bases). This CDR3 has 15 amino acids. The germline V gene has CDR1 SGDLS and CDR2 YYNGEE. With 4 bases removed from V and 8 bases from J, the gap between germline ends came to 19 bases. In nucleotides, the CDR3 is TGTGCCAGCAGCAGGGAAGGTACGAAGGGGCATGAGCAGTTCTTC. Translated, it gives CASSREGTKGHEQFF. Supplemented by reference TRBV9 and TRBJ2-1, the full variable domain reads DSGVTQTPKHLITATGQRVTLRCSPRSGDLSVYWYQQSLDQGLQFLIQYYNGEERAKGNILERFSAQQFPDLHSELNLSSLELGDSALYFCASSREGTKGHEQFFGPGTRLTVL.

The chain employs TRBV6-5 and TRBJ1-1; D might be TRBD1 (5 bases). V lost 6 bases and J 1 base, leaving 15 bases between the germline ends. The CDR3 has 15 amino acids. Germline V lookup: CDR1 MNHEY, CDR2 SVGAGI. CDR3 residues: CASSRGTFRNTEAFF. The CDR3 region has the DNA TGTGCCAGCAGCCGCGGGACTTTCAGGAACACTGAAGCTTTCTTT.

The V call is TRBV20-1, the J call TRBJ2-1; tentatively, D is TRBD2 (6 bases). Germline CDR1 and CDR2: DFQATT and SNEGSKA (reference sequence). The CDR3 covers 14 residues. V shed 3 bases and J shed 5 bases, with 14 bases lying between them. The DNA of the CDR3 is TGCAGTGCTAGTCCCGCGGGGTATCACAATGAGCAGTTCTTC. Its translation is CSASPAGYHNEQFF.

The chain has TRBV21-1 and TRBJ2-7; TRBD1 is taken as the D call from the table, unchecked against the DNA. TRBV21-1 is annotated as a pseudogene. The CDR3 contains 15 residues. As DNA, the CDR3 is TGTGCCAGCAGCGAAGCCGGGACAGGGGAGCGAGAGCAGTACTTC. Protein sequence: CASSEAGTGEREQYF.

This clone was recorded only once. This chain links TRBV5-4 with TRBJ2-3; a possible D gene is TRBD1 (5 bases). The CDR3 runs 14 residues. Germline CDR1 reads SGHNT; CDR2 reads YYREEE (reference sequence). V was clipped by 2 bases and J by 3 bases, with 10 bases between them. The CDR3 protein is CASSLSRATDTQYF. In DNA form, the CDR3 reads TGTGCCAGCAGCTTATCCAGGGCGACAGATACGCAGTATTTT.

V and J are TRBV19 and TRBJ1-1; the D gene is possibly TRBD1 (5 bases). Germline V gene data show CDR1 as LNHDA and CDR2 as SQIVND (reference sequence). CDR3 length equals 12 residues. V lost 7 bases, J lost 4 bases, and 10 bases lay in between. The DNA of the CDR3 is TGTGCCAGTATAAGCAGGGTCACTGAAGCTTTCTTT. It codes for CASISRVTEAFF. Variable domain in full (rest from reference TRBV19 and TRBJ1-1): DGGITQSPKYLFRKEGQNVTLSCEQNLNHDAMYWYRQDPGQGLRLIYYSQIVNDFQKGDIAEGYSVSREKKESFPLTVTSAQKNPTAFYLCASISRVTEAFFGQGTRLTVV.

Here the CDR3 DNA reads TGTGCCAGCAGCTTGCCGGGACAGGGGTACGAGCAGTACTTC. This translates into CASSLPGQGYEQYF. The rearrangement uses TRBV5-6 and TRBJ2-7, with 10 bases that match TRBD1. The V gene's germline CDR1 is SGHDT and CDR2 YYEEEE. Trimming at V came to 1 base and at J to 4 bases, leaving 2 bases not matched to a gene. This CDR3 is built from 14 residues.

The gene calls are TRBV7-3 and TRBJ2-5; no clear D gene. This CDR3 region has 11 residues. Germline lookup yields CDR1 SGHTA and CDR2 FQGTGA. The V gene lost 4 bases and the J gene lost 4 bases, with 4 bases spanning the gap. The CDR3: CASSSVETQYF. The CDR3 DNA is TGTGCCAGCAGCTCCGTAGAGACCCAGTACTTC.

The genes are TRBV12-1 and TRBJ2-7; the DNA was not used to check the table's D call, TRBD1. TRBV12-1 is flagged as a pseudogene. The CDR3 runs 13 residues. The CDR3 region has the DNA TGTGCCAGCAGCTTGACAGGGATGGGAGAGCAGTACTTC. Amino acid sequence: CASSLTGMGEQYF.

This chain connects TRBV27 to TRBJ1-1; D may be TRBD1 (6 bases). Germline assignment: CDR1 MNHEY and CDR2 SMNVEV (reference sequence). Trimming pared 0 bases from V and 4 bases from J, leaving 12 bases between. CDR3 length: 15 amino acids. The chain's CDR3 is CASSLSKTGLTEAFF. The CDR3 DNA is TGTGCCAGCAGTTTATCAAAAACAGGGCTCACTGAAGCTTTCTTT.

The chain joins TRBV28 to TRBJ2-7; the match to TRBD1 covers 9 bases. The CDR3 extends over 15 amino acids. The V gene end was trimmed by 5 bases and the J gene end by 7 bases; junction bases not matched to a gene: 12. CDR1 is MDHEN and CDR2 is SYDVKM in the germline V gene. CDR3: CASSLRWTGAGEQYF. The CDR3 bases are TGTGCCAGCAGTCTCCGTTGGACAGGGGCGGGGGAGCAGTACTTC.

This rearrangement joins TRBV29-1 to TRBJ2-3, with D hard to call. Germline CDR1 is SQVTM and CDR2 is ANQGSEA. This CDR3 is built from 11 residues. The germline V and J ends were trimmed by 3 bases and 9 bases, with 10 bases remaining between them. The CDR3 sequence: CSVDEVRTQYF. CDR3 sequence (DNA): TGCAGCGTTGATGAGGTGAGGACGCAGTATTTT.

V and J are TRBV11-2 and TRBJ2-3; the D gene is possibly TRBD2 (5 bases). Germline-derived CDR1 and CDR2 are SGHAT and FQNNGV. The CDR3 has 16 residues. The ends were cut back, 1 base at V and 2 bases at J, with 13 bases in the middle. The CDR3 protein is CASSLGSGGVTDTQYF. The CDR3 DNA follows: TGTGCCAGCAGCTTAGGAAGCGGTGGGGTCACAGATACGCAGTATTTT.

V usage is TRBV18 and J usage is TRBJ2-5; TRBD2 is a possible D gene (6 bases). Germline V gives CDR1 KGHSH, CDR2 LQKENI. Trimming left V 3 bases short and J 5 bases short, with 13 bases between. The CDR3 contains 14 residues. CDR3 DNA sequence: TGTGCCAGCTCACCGGCACCGGAGGGGGAGACCCAGTACTTC. Translating it yields CASSPAPEGETQYF. The variable domain in full, with the rest retrieved from reference TRBV18 and TRBJ2-5, is NAGVMQNPRHLVRRRGQEARLRCSPMKGHSHVYWYRQLPEEGLKFMVYLQKENIIDESGMPKERFSAEFPKEGPSILRIQQVVRGDSAAYFCASSPAPEGETQYFGPGTRLLVL.

This sequence joins TRBV6-5 and TRBJ1-1; D gene uncertain. Germline CDR1 MNHEY, CDR2 SVGAGI. V was pared by 5 bases and J by 5 bases, with 9 bases between. This CDR3 has 12 amino acids. The chain's CDR3 is CASSRAGTEAFF. The CDR3 region has the DNA TGTGCCAGCAGTCGCGCGGGGACTGAAGCTTTCTTT.

The chain couples TRBV28 to TRBJ2-3; tentatively, D is TRBD2 (5 bases). The CDR3 covers 12 residues. V was cut by 3 bases and J by 8 bases, with 9 bases left in between. Germline V lookup: CDR1 MDHEN, CDR2 SYDVKM. The CDR3 coding sequence is TGTGCCAGCAGTTTGCGCCGGGGTACGCAGTATTTT. It codes for CASSLRRGTQYF.

This rearrangement joins TRBV20-1 to TRBJ1-3; 7 positions agree with TRBD1. Germline V gives CDR1 DFQATT, CDR2 SNEGSKA (reference sequence). The CDR3 sequence is 14 residues long. V trimming: 3 bases; J trimming: 9 bases; junction bases outside the gene matches: 11. The CDR3 region has the DNA TGCAGTGCTAGTTTAGTTACAGGGGATACCACCATATATTTT. Translation gives CSASLVTGDTTIYF.

The chain links TRBV9 to TRBJ1-2; perhaps TRBD1 as D (6 bases). Trimming shortened V by 0 bases and J by 3 bases, and 24 bases separated the two germline ends. This CDR3 has 19 amino acids. Germline V gives CDR1 SGDLS, CDR2 YYNGEE. The CDR3: CASSVGLRGQLPGDYGYTF. CDR3 nucleotide sequence: TGTGCCAGCAGCGTAGGGCTCCGCGGACAGCTCCCTGGGGACTATGGCTACACCTTC.